This T cell receptor (beta chain) emerged from a study of T-cell reconstitution after alpha-beta-depleted transplantation in children. Germline CDR1 and CDR2: SGHTA and FQGTGA. The CDR3 consists of 18 residues. V was shortened by 1 base and J by 6 bases, with 23 bases between the two germline ends. Unique molecular identifiers were incorporated into the prepared TCRbeta library. TCRdb itself ran the PCR reads through MiXCR, one entry per CDR3 protein. The table has about 610,000 distinct CDR3 sequences, over 9.5% seen once. The rearrangement links TRBV7-3 to TRBJ2-3; D is possibly TRBD2 (6 bases). Sequenced here: PBMCs from the stem cell graft donor, sampled from the stem cell graft. The clonotype comes from a human donor who donated a stem cell graft to a child with acute myeloid leukemia. CDR3 nucleotides: TGTGCCAGCAGCTTAAACTCAGGCGGAGGGGCTGATTGGGATACGCAGTATTTT. Translating it yields CASSLNSGGGADWDTQYF.